The 21 T cell receptor beta chains in this list originate from one sample, sequenced in a study of CXCR3-negative and CXCR3-positive naive CD8 T cells. Study-level findings and limits: A higher hydrophobicity marked the TRB CDR3s of CXCR3-positive naive cells versus CXCR3-negative naive cells.

No antigen is known for these receptors. UMI-labeled TRB cDNA libraries were prepared by 5' RACE. For each CDR3 protein, TCRdb gives one entry from its re-call of the 5' RACE reads, without DNA. The sample data list some 150,000 distinct CDR3 sequences. The sequenced sample was naive CXCR3+ CD8+ T cells from blood. The subset was: CD45RO-CCR7+CD27+CD95- naive CD8+ T cells expressing CXCR3 (TNR3+). All receptors derive from a human donor in good health. Some clones in this sample may be carry-over from other donors' samples.

The CDR3 spells CASSSGTGFYEQYF. The gene calls are TRBV27 and TRBJ2-7; absent DNA, TCRdb's TRBD1 call cannot be checked. In germline, CDR1 is MNHEY, CDR2 SMNVEV (reference sequence). The CDR3 consists of 14 residues.

The chain recombines TRBV6-6 with TRBJ1-2. Germline V gives CDR1 MNHNY, CDR2 SVGAGI (reference sequence). The CDR3 length is 15 residues. CDR3 loop: CASSSLEGGSYGYTF.

The chain recombines TRBV13 with TRBJ2-2; with no DNA, the TCRdb D assignment of TRBD2 cannot be verified. Germline CDR1 PRHDT, CDR2 FYEKMQ (reference sequence). CDR3 length: 15 residues. The CDR3 sequence: CASSLPSSNTGELFF.

The chain joins TRBV12-3 or TRBV12-4 to TRBJ2-3; the TRBD1 assignment by TCRdb is unverifiable without DNA. CDR3 length equals 15 residues. The CDR3 sequence: CASRESGTGGDTQYF.

The V and J genes are TRBV7-3 and TRBJ1-2. The germline V gene has CDR1 SGHTA and CDR2 FQGTGA. This CDR3 region has 13 residues. The CDR3 sequence: CASSPDGNYGYTF.

V gene TRBV12-3 or TRBV12-4 combines with J gene TRBJ2-2; TCRdb lists TRBD2, though no DNA is available to test this call. The CDR3 is 17 amino acids. The chain's CDR3 is CASPGTSGGTYTGELFF.

The rearrangement joins TRBV7-9 to TRBJ2-5; TCRdb's assignment of TRBD2 cannot be checked, as there is no DNA. This CDR3 region has 15 residues. The germline V gene encodes CDR1 SEHNR and CDR2 FQNEAQ (reference sequence). The CDR3 spells CASSLLAGIEETQYF.

The chain uses TRBV12-3 or TRBV12-4 and TRBJ2-7; without DNA, the TCRdb call of TRBD1 cannot be checked. This CDR3 has 16 residues. Here the CDR3 reads CASSSTDRGTSYEQYF.

The chain is built from TRBV4-1 and TRBJ2-7; lacking DNA, the TRBD2 call made by TCRdb goes unchecked. In germline, CDR1 is MGHRA, CDR2 YSYEKL. This CDR3 has 15 residues. The CDR3 loop reads CASSSLAGLSYEQYF.

This rearrangement joins TRBV27 to TRBJ2-6. CDR1 and CDR2 from the germline V gene are MNHEY and SMNVEV (reference sequence). The CDR3 length is 18 residues. The CDR3 spells CASSPRFAIEFGANVLTF.

The rearrangement joins TRBV7-6 to TRBJ2-1; TCRdb calls TRBD1, which cannot be checked without DNA. This CDR3 region has 14 residues. Germline V gene data show CDR1 as SGHVS and CDR2 as FNYEAQ. CDR3 protein: CASSLRGPYNEQFF.

The chain is built from TRBV20-1 and TRBJ2-3. The germline V gene has CDR1 DFQATT and CDR2 SNEGSKA (reference sequence). CDR3 length equals 15 residues. The CDR3 region is CSARVSPLRTDTQYF.

This chain connects TRBV5-6 to TRBJ2-3; the D call of TRBD1 rests on TCRdb alone, since no DNA is present to check it. In germline, CDR1 is SGHDT, CDR2 YYEEEE. The CDR3 totals 12 residues. The CDR3 sequence: CASPPATDTQYF.

V is TRBV7-6 and J is TRBJ2-1; TCRdb returns TRBD2, unconfirmable since there is no DNA. Looked up from germline, CDR1 is SGHVS and CDR2 is FNYEAQ. This CDR3 has 15 amino acids. CDR3 sequence reads: CASSLEAGGADEQFF.

V usage is TRBV4-2 and J usage is TRBJ1-1; TCRdb's D gene call, TRBD1, goes unchecked for lack of DNA. From germline, CDR1 is LGHNA and CDR2 YNFKEQ. The CDR3 loop spans 17 amino acids. CDR3 residues: CASSPPANTGDGTEAFF.

J is TRBJ2-7 and V is TRBV13; the D call of TRBD2 rests on TCRdb alone, since no DNA is present to check it. The CDR3 runs to 13 residues. CDR1 and CDR2 from the germline V gene are PRHDT and FYEKMQ (reference sequence). CDR3 amino acids: CASSTLLAGGTYF.

The chain links TRBV13 to TRBJ2-3. The CDR3 loop spans 16 amino acids. Germline loops: CDR1 PRHDT, CDR2 FYEKMQ (reference sequence). The CDR3 protein is CASRPRLAASTDTQYF. Based on the CDR3 plus reference TRBV13 and TRBJ2-3, the full variable domain is AAGVIQSPRHLIKEKRETATLKCYPIPRHDTVYWYQQGPGQDPQFLISFYEKMQSDKGSIPDRFSAQQFSDYHSELNMSSLELGDSALYFCASRPRLAASTDTQYFGPGTRLTVL.

The chain carries TRBV12-3 or TRBV12-4 and TRBJ1-1; TCRdb's D call of TRBD1 is untestable without DNA. The CDR3 sequence is 14 residues long. Here the CDR3 reads CTSSWGRLNTEAFF.

The gene calls are TRBV29-1 and TRBJ2-6; checking the TCRdb D call of TRBD1 is not possible without DNA. The CDR3 runs to 16 residues. Germline values: CDR1 SQVTM, CDR2 ANQGSEA. Here the CDR3 reads CSVEVAGAPGANVLTF.

This chain connects TRBV4-1 to TRBJ2-1; TCRdb's D gene call, TRBD2, goes unchecked for lack of DNA. Germline V gives CDR1 MGHRA, CDR2 YSYEKL. CDR3 length equals 18 residues. Here the CDR3 reads CASSRLLGLRSSYNEQFF.

CDR3 protein: CASSLGLGSYNEQFF. The gene calls are TRBV11-3 and TRBJ2-1. The germline V gene has CDR1 SGHNT and CDR2 YENEEA. The CDR3 covers 15 residues.